Below, 14 T cell receptor beta chains from the same sample are listed, as sequenced in a study of blood T cell repertoires in COVID-19. Clones were sequenced by immunoSEQ multiplex PCR, and TCRdb holds only the in-frame ones, with some missing. In the table there are over 200,000 clones, roughly 80% of which are singletons. The material sequenced was peripheral blood. The receptors derive from a man between 50 and 59 years old with active or convalescent COVID-19.

The chain carries TRBV9 and TRBJ2-3; the match to TRBD2 covers 8 bases. Germline CDR1 is SGDLS and CDR2 is YYNGEE. V trimming: 0 bases; J trimming: 4 bases; junction bases outside the gene matches: 7. The CDR3 is 16 residues long. The chain's CDR3 is CASSVDTSGLSDTQYF. The DNA for the CDR3 is TGTGCCAGCAGCGTAGACACTAGCGGACTTTCAGATACGCAGTATTTT. Supplemented by reference TRBV9 and TRBJ2-3, the full variable domain reads DSGVTQTPKHLITATGQRVTLRCSPRSGDLSVYWYQQSLDQGLQFLIQYYNGEERAKGNILERFSAQQFPDLHSELNLSSLELGDSALYFCASSVDTSGLSDTQYFGPGTRLTVL.

This sequence joins TRBV21-1 and TRBJ2-1; the table assigns TRBD1, which was not confirmed against the DNA. TRBV21-1 constitutes a pseudogene. The CDR3 runs 16 residues. The CDR3 DNA reads TGTGCCAGCAGCGCAGTGGGGCCTCCGAGGTACAATGAGCAGTTCTTC. The encoded protein is CASSAVGPPRYNEQFF.

Only one count was recorded for this clone. The chain combines TRBV29-1 with TRBJ1-2, with no clear D. Germline V gives CDR1 SQVTM, CDR2 ANQGSEA. CDR3 size: 12 residues. V was shortened by 0 bases and J by 8 bases, with 10 bases between the two germline ends. CDR3 residues: CSVEDRGVGYTF. The CDR3 DNA reads TGCAGCGTTGAAGATCGCGGGGTCGGCTACACCTTC.

Only one count was recorded for this clone. The chain is built from TRBV27 and TRBJ2-1, with 12 nucleotides matching TRBD2. The germline CDR1 and CDR2 sequences are MNHEY and SMNVEV (reference sequence). The CDR3 is made up of 15 amino acids. J gave up 10 bases and V 6 bases, and 10 bases lay outside the gene matches. This CDR3 is CASSPLLAGGREQFF. Written as DNA, the CDR3 is TGTGCCAGCAGCCCACTTCTAGCGGGGGGGCGGGAGCAGTTCTTC.

This chain links TRBV19 with TRBJ2-1; 7 bases align to TRBD2. The V segment lost 5 bases and the J segment 7 bases; nucleotides outside the gene matches: 5. This CDR3 region has 13 residues. CDR1 is LNHDA, CDR2 SQIVND, per germline (reference sequence). The CDR3 region has the DNA TGTGCCAGTAGTTTAAGGACTAGGAATGAGCAGTTCTTC. This gives the protein CASSLRTRNEQFF.

V usage is TRBV30 and J usage is TRBJ1-3, with TRBD1 identical over 9 bases. Germline-derived CDR1 and CDR2 are GTSNPN and SVGIG (reference sequence). The CDR3 contains 13 residues. With 0 bases clipped from V and 7 bases from J, the junction kept 1 base outside the gene matches. CDR3 loop: CAWSVQGANTIYF. The DNA for the CDR3 is TGTGCCTGGAGTGTACAGGGGGCGAACACCATATATTTT.

This clone was detected only a few times. J is TRBJ1-5 and V is TRBV12-5; tentatively, D is TRBD1 (5 bases). The CDR3 runs to 14 residues. CDR1 and CDR2 from the germline V gene are LGHNT and FRNRAP. V was trimmed by 5 bases and J by 7 bases, leaving 15 bases between them. DNA for the CDR3: TGTGCTAGTGGTCTAATACCAGGGTACCAGCCCCAGCATTTT. Protein product: CASGLIPGYQPQHF.

The chain recombines TRBV4-1 with TRBJ1-2; TRBD1 is a possible D gene (6 bases). Germline CDR1 reads MGHRA; CDR2 reads YSYEKL. V was trimmed by 1 base and J by 4 bases, leaving 10 bases between them. The length of the CDR3 is 14 residues. CDR3 sequence (DNA): TGCGCCAGCAGCCAAGGGACAGCCCCCTATGGCTACACCTTC. This sequence encodes CASSQGTAPYGYTF.

The chain has TRBV27 and TRBJ2-7, with D possibly being TRBD2 (7 bases). V lost 6 bases, J lost 6 bases, and 12 bases lay in between. Germline loops: CDR1 MNHEY, CDR2 SMNVEV (reference sequence). The CDR3 totals 12 residues. The CDR3, as DNA: TGTGCCAGCAGCCACAGGGAGGGCGAGCAGTACTTC. Its protein product is CASSHREGEQYF.

The rearrangement uses TRBV4-2 and TRBJ1-5; D remains unclear. The V gene lost 0 bases and the J gene lost 7 bases, with 10 bases spanning the gap. The V gene's germline CDR1 is LGHNA and CDR2 YNFKEQ. This CDR3 is 14 amino acids long. DNA of the CDR3: TGTGCCAGCAGCCAAGAGCCCGGGGAACAGCCCCAGCATTTT. It encodes CASSQEPGEQPQHF.

The DNA of the CDR3 is TGTGCCGCTGGGACTAGCGGGGCCCTCGGGGATACGCAGTATTTT. It is translated as CAAGTSGALGDTQYF. The chain joins TRBV3-1 (or the pseudogene TRBV3-2) to TRBJ2-3; TRBD2 aligns across 13 bases. After removal of 11 bases from V and 6 bases from J, the junction contained 11 bases not matched to a gene. Germline loops: CDR1 LGHDT, CDR2 YNNKEL (reference sequence). The CDR3 is 15 residues long.

This sequence joins TRBV5-6 and TRBJ1-3, with 7 bases fitting TRBD1. The CDR3 extends over 15 amino acids. J lost 2 bases, V lost 2 bases, and 4 bases had no gene match. The germline V gene has CDR1 SGHDT and CDR2 YYEEEE. The CDR3 spells CASSLDRVAGNTIYF. The CDR3 DNA reads TGTGCCAGCAGCTTAGACAGGGTGGCTGGAAACACCATATATTTT.

This clone is a singleton in its sample. In DNA, the CDR3 is TGTGCCAGCAGGGCGGGGGCCCTCTCCACAGATACGCAGTATTTT. As protein: CASRAGALSTDTQYF. V gene TRBV6-4 combines with J gene TRBJ2-3; possible D gene TRBD2, 7 bases. The CDR3 covers 15 residues. CDR1 MRHNA and CDR2 SNTAGT come from the germline V gene. Trimming pared 6 bases from V and 2 bases from J, leaving 15 bases between.

CDR3 in amino acids: CASGLGQGSVGELFF. As DNA, the CDR3 is TGTGCTAGTGGTTTGGGACAGGGTAGCGTCGGGGAGCTGTTTTTT. The chain combines TRBV12-5 with TRBJ2-2; 7 nucleotides match TRBD1. J gave up 7 bases and V 1 base, and 6 bases lay outside the gene matches. The germline CDR1 and CDR2 sequences are LGHNT and FRNRAP. The CDR3 spans 15 residues. Combining the CDR3 with reference TRBV12-5 and TRBJ2-2 gives the whole variable domain DARVTQTPRHKVTEMGQEVTMRCQPILGHNTVFWYRQTMMQGLELLAYFRNRAPLDDSGMPKDRFSAEMPDATLATLKIQPSEPRDSAVYFCASGLGQGSVGELFFGEGSRLTVL.